These 29 T cell receptor beta chains came from one sample sequenced in a study of cytomegalovirus exposure and HLA in healthy donors. The data were produced by immunoSEQ multiplex PCR, yet TCRdb's version contains in-frame clones alone and is incomplete. This sample has hundreds of thousands of clones; 90% occur once, and the top ten carry around 3.3%. Sequencing input: PBMCs. These receptors all stem from a woman aged 25-40 years in good health and CMV-seronegative.

The chain is built from TRBV27 and TRBJ2-2; maybe TRBD2 (5 bases). Trimming pared 1 base from V and 4 bases from J, leaving 13 bases between. Germline lookup yields CDR1 MNHEY and CDR2 SMNVEV (reference sequence). There are 16 residues in the CDR3. CDR3 residues: CASSLYREMGTGELFF. The CDR3, as DNA: TGTGCCAGCAGTTTATATAGGGAGATGGGCACCGGGGAGCTGTTTTTT.

This chain joins TRBV10-3 and TRBJ2-1; TRBD2 agrees at 9 bases. Germline V lookup: CDR1 ENHRY, CDR2 SYGVKD. This CDR3 has 15 residues. Unmatched junction bases numbered 4, after V lost 6 bases and J lost 1 base. The CDR3 spells CAISLAGESYNEQFF. CDR3 coding DNA: TGTGCCATCAGCTTAGCGGGAGAGTCCTACAATGAGCAGTTCTTC.

The chain is built from TRBV15 and TRBJ2-2; 13 bases match TRBD2. The CDR3 has 18 amino acids. Germline assignment: CDR1 LNHNV and CDR2 YYDKDF (reference sequence). V was clipped by 0 bases and J by 5 bases; unmatched bases: 6. The CDR3 region is CATSRESGLAGRTGELFF. CDR3 in DNA: TGTGCCACCAGCAGAGAATCGGGACTAGCGGGGAGGACCGGGGAGCTGTTTTTT. The entire variable domain, with the rest obtained from reference TRBV15 and TRBJ2-2, is as follows: DAMVIQNPRYQVTQFGKPVTLSCSQTLNHNVMYWYQQKSSQAPKLLFHYYDKDFNNEADTPDNFQSRRPNTSFCFLDIRSPGLGDTAMYLCATSRESGLAGRTGELFFGEGSRLTVL.

CDR3 DNA sequence: TGTGCCAGCAGATCCCAAAGACTAGCGGGAAGAGATACGCAGTATTTT. It is translated as CASRSQRLAGRDTQYF. The chain has TRBV28 and TRBJ2-3, with 11 bases matching TRBD2. The V segment lost 6 bases and the J segment 5 bases; nucleotides outside the gene matches: 10. Germline V gene lookup returns CDR1 MDHEN and CDR2 SYDVKM. The CDR3 is 16 residues long.

The chain carries TRBV7-9 and TRBJ2-5; D possibly corresponds to TRBD1 (5 bases). Germline loops: CDR1 SEHNR, CDR2 FQNEAQ (reference sequence). The V and J ends lost 6 bases and 2 bases respectively, with 16 bases between them. The length of the CDR3 is 15 residues. CDR3 protein: CASRPGYAIQETQYF. Written as DNA, the CDR3 is TGTGCCAGCAGGCCAGGGTATGCTATACAAGAGACCCAGTACTTC.

This sequence joins TRBV4-1 and TRBJ2-1; weak D call: TRBD2 (6 bases). The length of the CDR3 is 18 residues. V lost 6 bases to trimming and J lost 9 bases, with 30 bases between them. Germline CDR1 MGHRA, CDR2 YSYEKL. The chain's CDR3 is CASRPNSLTLPTSFEQFF. The CDR3 nucleotides are TGCGCCAGCAGACCCAACAGCCTTACTCTTCCGACTAGTTTTGAGCAGTTCTTC.

This sequence joins TRBV11-3 and TRBJ2-5; TRBD1 or TRBD2 may be the D gene (6 bases each). The CDR3 sequence is 16 residues long. Germline CDR1 reads SGHNT; CDR2 reads YENEEA. V was trimmed by 1 base and J by 2 bases, leaving 14 bases between them. CDR3 DNA sequence: TGTGCCAGCAGCTTAGTTGCCGGGGGCCAGCAAGAGACCCAGTACTTC. This sequence encodes CASSLVAGGQQETQYF.

The rearrangement links TRBV4-2 to TRBJ2-7; D may be TRBD2 (6 bases). Looked up from germline, CDR1 is LGHNA and CDR2 is YNFKEQ. V was trimmed by 2 bases and J by 2 bases, leaving 10 bases between them. The CDR3 covers 14 residues. CDR3 bases: TGTGCCAGCAGCCAATATAGCGGTACCTACGAGCAGTACTTC. Translation: CASSQYSGTYEQYF.

The rearrangement uses TRBV5-5 and TRBJ2-2; D call uncertain. V gave up 5 bases and J gave up 3 bases, with 2 bases separating them. The CDR3 extends over 11 amino acids. Per germline, CDR1 SGHKS and CDR2 YYEKEE (reference sequence). This CDR3 is CASSDTGELFF. The CDR3, as DNA: TGTGCCAGCAGTGACACCGGGGAGCTGTTTTTT. Variable domain in full (rest from reference TRBV5-5 and TRBJ2-2): DAGVTQSPTHLIKTRGQQVTLRCSPISGHKSVSWYQQVLGQGPQFIFQYYEKEERGRGNFPDRFSARQFPNYSSELNVNALLLGDSALYLCASSDTGELFFGEGSRLTVL.

The CDR3, as DNA: TGTGCCAGCAGCTCCCTCGGACTTACCACAGATACGCAGTATTTT. Translation: CASSSLGLTTDTQYF. The V call is TRBV11-2, the J call TRBJ2-3; possibly TRBD2 for D (5 bases). The CDR3 loop spans 15 amino acids. Per germline, CDR1 SGHAT and CDR2 FQNNGV. Trimming shortened V by 4 bases and J by 2 bases, and 13 bases separated the two germline ends.

The CDR3 nucleotides are TGCAGCGTTGAGGGGGGTCTCAAAGAGACCCAGTACTTC. It translates to CSVEGGLKETQYF. The rearrangement links TRBV29-1 to TRBJ2-5; a possible D gene is TRBD2 (6 bases). In germline, CDR1 is SQVTM, CDR2 ANQGSEA. This CDR3 is 13 amino acids long. Between the trimmed V and J ends, which lost 3 bases and 3 bases, there was a span of 11 bases.

The rearrangement links TRBV29-1 to TRBJ2-2; the match to TRBD1 covers 8 bases. The CDR3 contains 13 residues. V shed 7 bases, J shed 4 bases, and the junction held 5 bases outside the gene matches. Germline V CDR1 and CDR2: SQVTM, ANQGSEA. For the CDR3, the DNA is TGCAGCGCGATTACAGGGGGCACCGGGGAGCTGTTTTTT. Residues: CSAITGGTGELFF.

V is TRBV5-1 and J is TRBJ2-7; either TRBD1 or TRBD2 may supply D (5 bases each). The CDR3 spans 14 residues. Trimming shortened V by 1 base and J by 3 bases, and 11 bases separated the two germline ends. CDR1 and CDR2 (germline): SGHRS, YFSETQ. CDR3 in amino acids: CASSLTRDGYEQYF. For the CDR3, the DNA is TGCGCCAGCAGCTTGACCCGGGACGGCTACGAGCAGTACTTC.

This clone has a count of ten or more. This chain connects TRBV11-3 to TRBJ2-1; 7 nucleotides align to TRBD2. Germline lookup yields CDR1 SGHNT and CDR2 YENEEA. There are 15 residues in the CDR3. Trimming took 2 bases from V and 6 from J; bases not matched to a gene: 7. The CDR3 loop reads CASSLRGTGGNEQFF. The CDR3 region has the DNA TGTGCCAGCAGCTTAAGGGGAACGGGAGGCAATGAGCAGTTCTTC.

The V gene is TRBV9, the J gene TRBJ2-1; 10 bases are a match to TRBD2. V shed 0 bases and J 5 bases; nucleotides not matched to a gene: 8. Looked up from germline, CDR1 is SGDLS and CDR2 is YYNGEE. There are 17 residues in the CDR3. The CDR3 DNA follows: TGTGCCAGCAGCGTAGGGCCCGGGACTAGCGCCGACAATGAGCAGTTCTTC. It yields the protein CASSVGPGTSADNEQFF.

This rearrangement joins TRBV7-9 to TRBJ2-3, with 7 bases fitting TRBD2. CDR3 length equals 14 residues. Looked up from germline, CDR1 is SEHNR and CDR2 is FQNEAQ (reference sequence). The trim removed 4 bases at V and 4 bases at J, leaving 5 bases unmatched. This CDR3 is CASSSKRGPDTQYF. CDR3 sequence (DNA): TGTGCCAGCAGCTCAAAGCGGGGCCCAGATACGCAGTATTTT.

In its sample, this clone was seen a few times. The chain combines TRBV19 with TRBJ2-1, with a weak D call TRBD1 (5 bases). V dropped 6 bases and J dropped 7 bases, with 19 bases sitting between them. The CDR3 is 15 residues long. CDR1 and CDR2 (germline): LNHDA, SQIVND (reference sequence). The CDR3 DNA sequence: TGTGCCAGTAGAGGTGGGCAGGGTGTTGGAAATGAGCAGTTCTTC. This sequence encodes CASRGGQGVGNEQFF. The full variable domain, with the rest looked up from reference TRBV19 and TRBJ2-1, is DGGITQSPKYLFRKEGQNVTLSCEQNLNHDAMYWYRQDPGQGLRLIYYSQIVNDFQKGDIAEGYSVSREKKESFPLTVTSAQKNPTAFYLCASRGGQGVGNEQFFGPGTRLTVL.

This chain joins TRBV6-1 and TRBJ2-2, with 8 bases matching TRBD1. Germline assignment: CDR1 MNHNS and CDR2 SASEGT. V lost 7 bases, J lost 3 bases, and 4 bases stayed unmatched. The CDR3 is 14 amino acids. In nucleotides, the CDR3 is TGTGCCAGCAAGAAGACAGGGGACACCGGGGAGCTGTTTTTT. It codes for CASKKTGDTGELFF.

This clone was seen once. This chain connects TRBV30 to TRBJ2-1; D unclear. The germline V and J ends were trimmed by 4 bases and 8 bases, with 9 bases remaining between them. The CDR3 runs to 11 residues. The germline gives CDR1 GTSNPN, CDR2 SVGIG (reference sequence). The CDR3 DNA reads TGTGCCTGGACCTACTCCCATGAGCAGTTCTTC. It codes for CAWTYSHEQFF.

The rearrangement uses TRBV5-6 and TRBJ2-5; D not resolved. Germline V gene lookup returns CDR1 SGHDT and CDR2 YYEEEE. The CDR3 is 16 amino acids. Trimming shortened V by 2 bases and J by 3 bases, and 17 bases separated the two germline ends. This CDR3 is CASSFSEDLEKETQYF. The CDR3 DNA follows: TGTGCCAGCAGCTTTTCCGAGGATCTGGAGAAAGAGACCCAGTACTTC.

This clone was detected a few times. This chain links TRBV7-2 with TRBJ1-1, with D possibly being TRBD1 (5 bases). The V end was cut by 5 bases, the J end by 4 bases, with 14 bases between. Germline V gene data show CDR1 as SGHTA and CDR2 as FQGNSA. There are 14 residues in the CDR3. The CDR3: CASSLSWGFTEAFF. CDR3 DNA: TGTGCCAGCAGCCTTAGTTGGGGCTTCACTGAAGCTTTCTTT.

This clone was seen once. This sequence joins TRBV6-1 and TRBJ1-2, with D perhaps TRBD1 (5 bases). V gave up 6 bases and J gave up 5 bases, with 16 bases separating them. This CDR3 has 14 residues. Germline values: CDR1 MNHNS, CDR2 SASEGT. The CDR3 region is CASSARDREYGYTF. The CDR3 DNA reads TGTGCCAGCAGCGCTAGGGACCGAGAGTATGGCTACACCTTC.

This rearrangement joins TRBV9 to TRBJ2-2; no reliable D call. There are 14 residues in the CDR3. CDR1 is SGDLS, CDR2 YYNGEE, per germline. The V gene lost 3 bases and the J gene lost 2 bases, with 8 bases spanning the gap. The CDR3 spells CASSAGANTGELFF. CDR3 DNA sequence: TGTGCCAGCAGCGCTGGCGCAAACACCGGGGAGCTGTTTTTT.

The chain combines TRBV15 with TRBJ2-7; a weak D match, TRBD1 (6 bases). Germline CDR1 and CDR2: LNHNV and YYDKDF (reference sequence). The CDR3 has 15 amino acids. V lost 0 bases and J lost 5, with 14 bases in between. The CDR3 nucleotides read TGTGCCACCAGCAGAGATACCTACAGGGTAGACGAGCAGTACTTC. It is translated as CATSRDTYRVDEQYF.

In its sample, this clone was seen once. The chain carries TRBV7-8 and TRBJ2-2, with 8 bases fitting TRBD2. This CDR3 is 18 amino acids long. Germline V gene lookup returns CDR1 SGHVS and CDR2 FQNEAQ. V trimming: 5 bases; J trimming: 2 bases; junction bases outside the gene matches: 13. This CDR3 is CASSRRVGSGTNTGELFF. The CDR3 coding sequence is TGTGCCAGCAGCCGGCGGGTTGGTAGCGGGACAAACACCGGGGAGCTGTTTTTT.

V gene TRBV9 combines with J gene TRBJ2-2; 9 bases are a match to TRBD2. The J segment lost 7 bases and the V segment lost 4 bases, leaving 14 bases of the junction unmatched. CDR1 is SGDLS and CDR2 is YYNGEE in the germline V gene. This CDR3 has 17 amino acids. The CDR3 nucleotides read TGTGCCAGCAGCTCAAGCCAAGCGGGAGGAGTACGCGGGGAGCTGTTTTTT. This translates into CASSSSQAGGVRGELFF.

The J gene is TRBJ2-2, the V gene TRBV7-9; D could derive from TRBD1 or TRBD2 (6 bases each). V was clipped by 4 bases and J by 0 bases, with 15 bases between them. Germline assignment: CDR1 SEHNR and CDR2 FQNEAQ (reference sequence). The CDR3 consists of 17 residues. Here the CDR3 DNA reads TGTGCCAGCAGCTGGGGGCCGCGGGGCACGAACACCGGGGAGCTGTTTTTT. As protein: CASSWGPRGTNTGELFF. Supplemented by reference TRBV7-9 and TRBJ2-2, the full variable domain reads DTGVSQNPRHKITKRGQNVTFRCDPISEHNRLYWYRQTLGQGPEFLTYFQNEAQLEKSRLLSDRFSAERPKGSFSTLEIQRTEQGDSAMYLCASSWGPRGTNTGELFFGEGSRLTVL.

The chain is built from TRBV28 and TRBJ2-7, with 9 bases identical to TRBD2. The DNA end favors TRBJ2-1, so the J call may be wrong. Germline loops: CDR1 MDHEN, CDR2 SYDVKM. The CDR3 runs to 14 residues. CDR3 sequence reads: CASRPGLARDEQFF. The CDR3 region has the DNA TGTGCCAGCAGGCCCGGACTAGCGCGGGATGAGCAGTTCTTC.

V usage is TRBV4-3 and J usage is TRBJ1-4; D gene uncertain. V gave up 4 bases and J gave up 3 bases, with 18 bases separating them. The germline V gene encodes CDR1 LGHNA and CDR2 YSLEER. The CDR3 covers 17 residues. The CDR3 nucleotides are TGCGCCAGCAGCCGAACAACGGGCGACCCGGCTAATGAAAAACTGTTTTTT. This gives the protein CASSRTTGDPANEKLFF.